This TCR beta chain was sequenced during a study of Graves' ophthalmopathy and Graves' hyperthyroidism. RNA transcripts were the template, and TCR beta CDR3 regions were amplified from them. In the first round, RT-PCR was carried out with HTBI primers, and a multiplex PCR formed the second round. TCRdb analysed the multiplex PCR reads with MiXCR anew, one entry per CDR3 protein. Of a few hundred thousand distinct CDR3 sequences listed, 15% to 20% are singletons. This CDR3 comprises 16 residues. Trimming cost V 5 bases and J 3 bases; bases outside gene matches: 13. Germline CDR1 is MNHEY and CDR2 is SMNVEV (reference sequence). Points from the study as a whole: The majority of expanded thyroid clonotypes above 0.001 frequency also occurred in blood.

Absence of ophthalmopathy within 18 months of follow-up defined stable hyperthyroidism. Orbital computed tomography and thyroid ultrasound, along with TRAb, serum thyroxine and clinical symptoms, underpinned diagnosis. The starting material, about 9.9 ml of fresh peripheral blood, provided the PBMCs. This clonotype was counted only a few times. Its antigen is as yet unknown. V is TRBV27 and J is TRBJ2-7, with TRBD1 matching 7 bases. The sequencing sample was made of peripheral blood. The clonotype comes from an adult woman with stable Graves' hyperthyroidism. The CDR3 nucleotides are TGTGCCAGCAGTCCGGGGACAGCCCAAGACAACTACGAGCAGTACTTC. It specifies CASSPGTAQDNYEQYF.